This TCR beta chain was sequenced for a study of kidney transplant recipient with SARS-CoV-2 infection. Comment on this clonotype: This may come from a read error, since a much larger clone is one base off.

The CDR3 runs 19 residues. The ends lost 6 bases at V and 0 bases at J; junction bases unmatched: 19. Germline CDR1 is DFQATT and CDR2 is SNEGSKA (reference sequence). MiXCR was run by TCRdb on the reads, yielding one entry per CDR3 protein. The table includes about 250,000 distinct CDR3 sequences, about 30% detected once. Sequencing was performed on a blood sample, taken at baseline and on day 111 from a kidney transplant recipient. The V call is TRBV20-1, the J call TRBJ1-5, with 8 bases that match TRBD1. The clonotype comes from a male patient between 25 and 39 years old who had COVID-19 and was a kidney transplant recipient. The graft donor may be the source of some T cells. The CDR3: CSAILRDRRQVRSNQPQHF. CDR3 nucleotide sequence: TGCAGTGCCATACTCCGGGACAGGAGGCAGGTTCGTAGCAATCAGCCCCAGCATTTT.